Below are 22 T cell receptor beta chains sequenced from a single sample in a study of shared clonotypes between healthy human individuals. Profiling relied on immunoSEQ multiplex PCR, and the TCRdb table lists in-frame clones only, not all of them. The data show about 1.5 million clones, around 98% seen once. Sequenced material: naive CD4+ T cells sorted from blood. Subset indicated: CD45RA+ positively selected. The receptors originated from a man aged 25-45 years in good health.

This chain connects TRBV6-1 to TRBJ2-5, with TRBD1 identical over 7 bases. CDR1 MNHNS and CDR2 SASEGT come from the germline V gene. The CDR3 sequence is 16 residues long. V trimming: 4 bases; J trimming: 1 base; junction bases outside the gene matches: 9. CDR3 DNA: TGTGCCAGCAGTGGTCCCGGGACAGATTTCCAAGAGACCCAGTACTTC. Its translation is CASSGPGTDFQETQYF.

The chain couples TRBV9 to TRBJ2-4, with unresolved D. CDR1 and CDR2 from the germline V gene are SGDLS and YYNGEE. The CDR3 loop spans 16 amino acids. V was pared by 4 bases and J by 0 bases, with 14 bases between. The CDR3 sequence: CASSPGRALAKNIQYF. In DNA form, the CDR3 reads TGTGCCAGCAGCCCCGGTCGGGCGCTAGCCAAAAACATTCAGTACTTC.

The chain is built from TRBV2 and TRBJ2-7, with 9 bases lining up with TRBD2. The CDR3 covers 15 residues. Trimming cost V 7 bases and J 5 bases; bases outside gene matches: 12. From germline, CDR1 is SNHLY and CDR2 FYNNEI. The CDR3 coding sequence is TGTGCCAGCACTAAAGGCGGGAGGGCCGTCGACGAGCAGTACTTC. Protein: CASTKGGRAVDEQYF.

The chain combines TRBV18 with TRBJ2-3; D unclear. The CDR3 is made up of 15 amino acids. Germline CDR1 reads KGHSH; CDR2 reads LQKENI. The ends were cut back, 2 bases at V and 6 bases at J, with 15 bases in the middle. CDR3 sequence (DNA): TGTGCCAGCTCACCAAAGAGCGTCGACGGGGATACGCAGTATTTT. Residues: CASSPKSVDGDTQYF.

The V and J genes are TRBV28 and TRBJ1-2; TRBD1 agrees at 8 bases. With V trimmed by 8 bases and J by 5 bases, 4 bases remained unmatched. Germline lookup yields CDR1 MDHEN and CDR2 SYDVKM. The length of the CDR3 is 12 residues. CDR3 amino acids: CASLTGAYGYTF. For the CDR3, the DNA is TGTGCCAGCCTGACAGGGGCTTATGGCTACACCTTC.

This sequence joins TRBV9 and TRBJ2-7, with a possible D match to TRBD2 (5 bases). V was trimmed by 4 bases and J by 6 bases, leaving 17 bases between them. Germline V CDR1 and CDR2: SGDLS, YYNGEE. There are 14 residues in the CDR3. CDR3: CASSSGWGVGEQYF. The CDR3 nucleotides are TGTGCCAGCAGCTCCGGGTGGGGAGTTGGCGAGCAGTACTTC.

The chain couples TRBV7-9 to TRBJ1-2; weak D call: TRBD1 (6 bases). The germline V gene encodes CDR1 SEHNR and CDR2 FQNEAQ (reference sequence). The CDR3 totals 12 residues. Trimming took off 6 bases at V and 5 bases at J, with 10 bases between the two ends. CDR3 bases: TGTGCCAGCAGAGGGGGGGTTTATGGCTACACCTTC. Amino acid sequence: CASRGGVYGYTF. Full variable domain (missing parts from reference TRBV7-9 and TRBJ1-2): DTGVSQNPRHKITKRGQNVTFRCDPISEHNRLYWYRQTLGQGPEFLTYFQNEAQLEKSRLLSDRFSAERPKGSFSTLEIQRTEQGDSAMYLCASRGGVYGYTFGSGTRLTVV.

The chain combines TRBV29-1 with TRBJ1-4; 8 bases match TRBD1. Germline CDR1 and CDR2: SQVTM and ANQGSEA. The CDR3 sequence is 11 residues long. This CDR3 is CRDRVHEKLFF. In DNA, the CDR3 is TGCAGGGACAGGGTACATGAAAAACTGTTTTTT.

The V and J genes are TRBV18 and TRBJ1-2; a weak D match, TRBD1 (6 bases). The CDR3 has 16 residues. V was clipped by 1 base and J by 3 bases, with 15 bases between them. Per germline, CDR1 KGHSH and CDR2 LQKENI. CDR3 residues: CASSPLTGSLDYGYTF. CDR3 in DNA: TGTGCCAGCTCACCACTGACAGGTTCCCTGGACTATGGCTACACCTTC.

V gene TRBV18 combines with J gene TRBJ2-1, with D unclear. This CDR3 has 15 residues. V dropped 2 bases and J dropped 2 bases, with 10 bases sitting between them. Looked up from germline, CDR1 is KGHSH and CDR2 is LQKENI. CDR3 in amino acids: CASSPGVLTYNEQFF. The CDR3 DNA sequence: TGTGCCAGCTCACCAGGGGTCCTTACCTACAATGAGCAGTTCTTC.

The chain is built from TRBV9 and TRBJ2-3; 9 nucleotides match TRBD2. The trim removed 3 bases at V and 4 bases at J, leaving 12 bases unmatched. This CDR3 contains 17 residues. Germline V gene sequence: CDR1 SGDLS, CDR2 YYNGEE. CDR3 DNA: TGTGCCAGCAGCGGGGGTAGCGGGAGTGTATACCCAGATACGCAGTATTTT. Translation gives CASSGGSGSVYPDTQYF.

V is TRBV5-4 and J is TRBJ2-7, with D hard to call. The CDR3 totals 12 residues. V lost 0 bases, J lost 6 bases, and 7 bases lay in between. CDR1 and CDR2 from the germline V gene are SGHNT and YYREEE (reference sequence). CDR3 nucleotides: TGTGCCAGCAGCTTGGACAGACTCGAGCAGTACTTC. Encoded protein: CASSLDRLEQYF. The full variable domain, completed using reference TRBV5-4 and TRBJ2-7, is ETGVTQSPTHLIKTRGQQVTLRCSSQSGHNTVSWYQQALGQGPQFIFQYYREEENGRGNFPPRFSGLQFPNYSSELNVNALELDDSALYLCASSLDRLEQYFGPGTRLTVT.

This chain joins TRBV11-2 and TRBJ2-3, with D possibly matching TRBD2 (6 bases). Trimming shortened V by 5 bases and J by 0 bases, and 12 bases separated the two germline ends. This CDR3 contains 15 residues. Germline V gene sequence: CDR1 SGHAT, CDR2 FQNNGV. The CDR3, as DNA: TGTGCCAGCAGCCTTCCGGGAGCTAGCACAGATACGCAGTATTTT. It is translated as CASSLPGASTDTQYF.

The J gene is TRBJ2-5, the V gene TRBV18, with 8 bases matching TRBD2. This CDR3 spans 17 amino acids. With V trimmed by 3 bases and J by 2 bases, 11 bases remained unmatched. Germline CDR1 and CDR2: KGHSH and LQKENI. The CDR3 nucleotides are TGTGCCAGCTCACCTTTATTAGCGGGACCGTGGCAAGAGACCCAGTACTTC. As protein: CASSPLLAGPWQETQYF.

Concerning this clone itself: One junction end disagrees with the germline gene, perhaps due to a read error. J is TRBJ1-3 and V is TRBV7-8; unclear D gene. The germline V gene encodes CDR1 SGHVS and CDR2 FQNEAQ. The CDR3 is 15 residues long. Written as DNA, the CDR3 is TGTGCCAGCAGCCTAGCATCCGGGTCCGGAAACACCATATATTTT. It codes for CASSLASGSGNTIYF.

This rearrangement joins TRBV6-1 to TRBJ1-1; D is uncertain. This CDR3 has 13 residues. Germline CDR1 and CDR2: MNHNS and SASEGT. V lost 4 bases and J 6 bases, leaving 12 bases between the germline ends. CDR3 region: CASSARLTAEAFF. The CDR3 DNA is TGTGCCAGCAGTGCTCGTTTGACCGCTGAAGCTTTCTTT.

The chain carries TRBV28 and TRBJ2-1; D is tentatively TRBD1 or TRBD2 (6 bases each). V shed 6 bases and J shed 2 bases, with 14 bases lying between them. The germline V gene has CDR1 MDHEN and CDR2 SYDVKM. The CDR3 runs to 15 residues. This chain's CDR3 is CASSRGTPTYNEQFF. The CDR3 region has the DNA TGTGCCAGCAGCCGCGGGACACCAACCTACAATGAGCAGTTCTTC.

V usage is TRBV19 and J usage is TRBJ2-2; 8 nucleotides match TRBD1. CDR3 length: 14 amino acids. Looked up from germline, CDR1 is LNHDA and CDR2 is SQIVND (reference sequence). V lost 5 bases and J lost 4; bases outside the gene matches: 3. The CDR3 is CASSLQGGTGELFF. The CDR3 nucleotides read TGTGCCAGTAGTCTACAGGGGGGCACCGGGGAGCTGTTTTTT.

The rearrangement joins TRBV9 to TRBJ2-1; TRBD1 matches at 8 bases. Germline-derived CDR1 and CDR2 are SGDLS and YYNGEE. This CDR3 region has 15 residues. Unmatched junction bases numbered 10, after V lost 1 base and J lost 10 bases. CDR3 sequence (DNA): TGTGCCAGCAGCGTAAAGGGGCAGGGGGCGCAAGAGCAGTTCTTC. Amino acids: CASSVKGQGAQEQFF. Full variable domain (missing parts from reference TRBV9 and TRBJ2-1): DSGVTQTPKHLITATGQRVTLRCSPRSGDLSVYWYQQSLDQGLQFLIQYYNGEERAKGNILERFSAQQFPDLHSELNLSSLELGDSALYFCASSVKGQGAQEQFFGPGTRLTVL.

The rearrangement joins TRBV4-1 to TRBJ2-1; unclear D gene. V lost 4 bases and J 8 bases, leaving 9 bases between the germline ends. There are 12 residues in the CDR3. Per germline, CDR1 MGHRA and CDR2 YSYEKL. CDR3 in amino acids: CASSRYNYEQFF. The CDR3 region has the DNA TGCGCCAGCAGCCGCTACAATTATGAGCAGTTCTTC.

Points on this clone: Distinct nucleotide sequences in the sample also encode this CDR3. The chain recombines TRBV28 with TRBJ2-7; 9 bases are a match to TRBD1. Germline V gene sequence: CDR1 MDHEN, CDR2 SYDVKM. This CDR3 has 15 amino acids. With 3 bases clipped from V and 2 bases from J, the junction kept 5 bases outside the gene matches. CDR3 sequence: CASSFRQGGTYEQYF. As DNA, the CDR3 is TGTGCCAGCAGTTTTCGACAGGGGGGGACCTACGAGCAGTACTTC.

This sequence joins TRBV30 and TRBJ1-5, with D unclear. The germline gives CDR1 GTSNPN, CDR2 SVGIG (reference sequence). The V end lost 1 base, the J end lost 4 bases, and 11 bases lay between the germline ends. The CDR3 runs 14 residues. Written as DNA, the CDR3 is TGTGCCTGGAGTGCGGGCCCCTGGAATCAGCCCCAGCATTTT. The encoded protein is CAWSAGPWNQPQHF.